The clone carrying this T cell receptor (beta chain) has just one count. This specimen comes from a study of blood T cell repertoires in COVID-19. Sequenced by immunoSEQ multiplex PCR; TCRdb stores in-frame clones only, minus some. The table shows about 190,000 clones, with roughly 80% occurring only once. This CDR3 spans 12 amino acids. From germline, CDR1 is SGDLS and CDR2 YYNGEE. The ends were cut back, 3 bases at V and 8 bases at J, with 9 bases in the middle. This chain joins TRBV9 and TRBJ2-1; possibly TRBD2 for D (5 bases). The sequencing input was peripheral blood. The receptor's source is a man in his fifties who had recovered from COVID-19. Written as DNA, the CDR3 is TGTGCCAGCAGCGCACTAGTGCATGAGCAGTTCTTC. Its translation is CASSALVHEQFF.